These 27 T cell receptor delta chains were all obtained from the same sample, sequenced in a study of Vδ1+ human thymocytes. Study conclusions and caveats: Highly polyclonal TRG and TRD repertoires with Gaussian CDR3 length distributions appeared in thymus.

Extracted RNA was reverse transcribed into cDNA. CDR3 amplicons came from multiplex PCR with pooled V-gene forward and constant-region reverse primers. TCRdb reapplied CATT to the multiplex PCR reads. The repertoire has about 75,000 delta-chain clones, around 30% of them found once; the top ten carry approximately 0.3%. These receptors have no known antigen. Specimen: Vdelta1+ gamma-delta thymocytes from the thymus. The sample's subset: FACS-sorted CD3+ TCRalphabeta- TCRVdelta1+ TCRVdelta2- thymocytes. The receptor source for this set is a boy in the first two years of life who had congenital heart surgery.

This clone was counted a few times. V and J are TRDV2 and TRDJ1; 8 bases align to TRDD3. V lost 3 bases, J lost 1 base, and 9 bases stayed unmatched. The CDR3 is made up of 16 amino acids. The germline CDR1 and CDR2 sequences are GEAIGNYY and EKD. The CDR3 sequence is CACDLWWGYPTDKLIF. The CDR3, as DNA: TGTGCCTGTGACCTGTGGTGGGGATACCCCACCGATAAACTCATCTTT.

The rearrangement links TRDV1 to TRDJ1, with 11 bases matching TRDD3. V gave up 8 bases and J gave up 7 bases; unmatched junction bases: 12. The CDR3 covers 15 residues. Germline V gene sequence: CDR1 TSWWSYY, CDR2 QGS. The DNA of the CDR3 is TGTGCTCTTTTCGGGGGCTGGGGGATACCCGGTAAACTCATCTTT. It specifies CALFGGWGIPGKLIF.

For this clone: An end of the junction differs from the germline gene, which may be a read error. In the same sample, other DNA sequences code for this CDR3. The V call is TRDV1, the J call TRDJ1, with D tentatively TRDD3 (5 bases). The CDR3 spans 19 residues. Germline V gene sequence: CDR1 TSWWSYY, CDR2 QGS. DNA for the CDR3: TGTGCCCTTGGGGAAGGCCCGCTTCTAACTTGGCGCCCTCTGTATAAACTCATCTTT. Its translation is CALGEGPLLTWRPLYKLIF.

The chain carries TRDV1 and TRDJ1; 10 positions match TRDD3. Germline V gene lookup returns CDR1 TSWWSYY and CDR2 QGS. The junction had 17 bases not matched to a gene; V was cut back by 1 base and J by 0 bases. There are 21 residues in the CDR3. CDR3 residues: CALGEPLGLLGDLRYTDKLIF. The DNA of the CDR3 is TGTGCTCTTGGGGAACCCCTAGGCCTACTGGGGGATCTGCGATACACCGATAAACTCATCTTT.

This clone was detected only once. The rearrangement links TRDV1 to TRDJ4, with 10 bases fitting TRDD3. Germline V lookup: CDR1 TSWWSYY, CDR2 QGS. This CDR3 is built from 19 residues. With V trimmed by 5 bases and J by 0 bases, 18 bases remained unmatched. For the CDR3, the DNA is TGTGCTCTTGGGCGCCCCGTTCCCACTGGGGGATCTATGGCCAGACCCCTGATCTTT. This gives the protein CALGRPVPTGGSMARPLIF.

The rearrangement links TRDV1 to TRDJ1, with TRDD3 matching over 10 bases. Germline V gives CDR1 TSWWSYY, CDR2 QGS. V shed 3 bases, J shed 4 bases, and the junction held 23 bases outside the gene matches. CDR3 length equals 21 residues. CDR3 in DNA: TGTGCTCTTGGGGATCACCTTCCTCTTGAGTCTTACTGGGGGATCCACGATAAACTCATCTTT. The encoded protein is CALGDHLPLESYWGIHDKLIF.

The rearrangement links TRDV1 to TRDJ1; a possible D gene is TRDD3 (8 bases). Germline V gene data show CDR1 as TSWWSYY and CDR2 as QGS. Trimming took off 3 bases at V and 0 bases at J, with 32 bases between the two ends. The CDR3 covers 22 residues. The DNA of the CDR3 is TGTGCTCTTGGGGACTTTATTCCTACCCCCTTACTGGGGGCTCGATACACCGATAAACTCATCTTT. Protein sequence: CALGDFIPTPLLGARYTDKLIF.

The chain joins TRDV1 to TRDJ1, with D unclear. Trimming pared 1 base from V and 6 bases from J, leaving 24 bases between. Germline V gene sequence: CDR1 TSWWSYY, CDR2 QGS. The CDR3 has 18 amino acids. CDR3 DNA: TGTGCTCTTGGGGAACCACGTCTACCCGTGCCGGACCCTTATAAACTCATCTTT. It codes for CALGEPRLPVPDPYKLIF.

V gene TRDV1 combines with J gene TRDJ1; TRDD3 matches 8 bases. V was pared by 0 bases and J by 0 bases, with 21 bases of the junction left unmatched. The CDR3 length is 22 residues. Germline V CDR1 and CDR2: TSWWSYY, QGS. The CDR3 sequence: CALGELVRPATYWGAYTDKLIF. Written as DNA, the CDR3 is TGTGCTCTTGGGGAACTAGTAAGGCCAGCTACCTACTGGGGGGCGTACACCGATAAACTCATCTTT.

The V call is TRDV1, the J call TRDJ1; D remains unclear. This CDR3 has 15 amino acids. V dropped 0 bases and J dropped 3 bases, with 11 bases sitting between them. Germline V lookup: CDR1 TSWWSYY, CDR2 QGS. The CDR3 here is CALGELGRTPDKLIF. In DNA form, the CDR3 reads TGTGCTCTTGGGGAACTAGGACGTACTCCCGATAAACTCATCTTT.

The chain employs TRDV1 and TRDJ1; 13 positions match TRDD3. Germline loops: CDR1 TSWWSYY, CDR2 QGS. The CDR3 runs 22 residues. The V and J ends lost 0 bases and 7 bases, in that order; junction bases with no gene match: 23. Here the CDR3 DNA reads TGTGCTCTTGGGGAACTCCAACTCTTCCTACAAAGTAACTGGGGGATACGTCGTAAACTCATCTTT. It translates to CALGELQLFLQSNWGIRRKLIF.

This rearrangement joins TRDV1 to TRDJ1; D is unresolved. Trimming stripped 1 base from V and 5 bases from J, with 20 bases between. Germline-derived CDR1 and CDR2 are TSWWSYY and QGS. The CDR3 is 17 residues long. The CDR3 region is CALGEPFPLVFTDKLIF. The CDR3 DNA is TGTGCTCTTGGGGAACCCTTTCCCCTGGTGTTTACGGATAAACTCATCTTT.

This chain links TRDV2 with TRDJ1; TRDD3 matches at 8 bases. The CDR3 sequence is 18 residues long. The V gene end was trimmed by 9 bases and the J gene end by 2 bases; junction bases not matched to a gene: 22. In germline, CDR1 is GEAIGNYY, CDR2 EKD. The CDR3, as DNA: TGTGCCACCGGGCTTCTACCTCTGGGGGAAGTGAAGACCGATAAACTCATCTTT. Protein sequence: CATGLLPLGEVKTDKLIF.

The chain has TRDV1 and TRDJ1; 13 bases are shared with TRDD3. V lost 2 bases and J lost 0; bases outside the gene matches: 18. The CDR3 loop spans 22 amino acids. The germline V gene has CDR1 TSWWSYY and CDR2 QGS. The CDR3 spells CALGESSGLPLLGDTHTDKLIF. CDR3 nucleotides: TGTGCTCTTGGGGAATCGTCGGGCCTACCTCTACTGGGGGATACGCACACCGATAAACTCATCTTT.

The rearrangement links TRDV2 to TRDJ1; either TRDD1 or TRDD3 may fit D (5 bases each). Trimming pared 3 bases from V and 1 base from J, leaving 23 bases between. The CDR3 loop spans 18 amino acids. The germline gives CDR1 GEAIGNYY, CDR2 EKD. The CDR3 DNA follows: TGTGCCTGTGACTCCAAATACGCCGTCGATTTTTTCACCGATAAACTCATCTTT. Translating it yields CACDSKYAVDFFTDKLIF.

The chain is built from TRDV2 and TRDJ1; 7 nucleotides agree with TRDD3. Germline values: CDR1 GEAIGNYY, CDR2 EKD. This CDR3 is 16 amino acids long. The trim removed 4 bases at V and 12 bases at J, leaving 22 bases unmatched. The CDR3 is CACEHLLSGIPRGVIF. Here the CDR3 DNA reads TGTGCCTGTGAACACTTACTGTCAGGGATACCCCGTGGGGTCATCTTT.

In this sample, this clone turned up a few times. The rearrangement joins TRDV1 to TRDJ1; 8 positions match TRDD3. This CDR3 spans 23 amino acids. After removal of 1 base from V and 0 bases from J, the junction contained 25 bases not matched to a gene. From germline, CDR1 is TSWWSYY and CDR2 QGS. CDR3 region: CALGEHRKTLRTGGSEYTDKLIF. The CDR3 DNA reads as TGTGCTCTTGGGGAACACCGTAAAACCCTTCGTACTGGGGGTTCCGAGTACACCGATAAACTCATCTTT.

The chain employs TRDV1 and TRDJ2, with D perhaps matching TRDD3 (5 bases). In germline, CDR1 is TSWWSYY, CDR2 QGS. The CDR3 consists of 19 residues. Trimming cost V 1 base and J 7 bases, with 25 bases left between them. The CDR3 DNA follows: TGTGCTCTTGGGGAACGAGGACCCTGGGTGAGACGCCCGATAGCACAACTCTTCTTT. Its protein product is CALGERGPWVRRPIAQLFF.

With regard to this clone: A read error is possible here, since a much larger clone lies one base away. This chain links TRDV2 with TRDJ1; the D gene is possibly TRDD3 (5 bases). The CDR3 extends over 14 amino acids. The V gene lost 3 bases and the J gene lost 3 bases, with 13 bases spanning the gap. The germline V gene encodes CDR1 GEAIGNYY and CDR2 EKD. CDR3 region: CACDSQTGADKLIF. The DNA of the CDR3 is TGTGCCTGTGACTCCCAGACGGGGGCCGATAAACTCATCTTT.

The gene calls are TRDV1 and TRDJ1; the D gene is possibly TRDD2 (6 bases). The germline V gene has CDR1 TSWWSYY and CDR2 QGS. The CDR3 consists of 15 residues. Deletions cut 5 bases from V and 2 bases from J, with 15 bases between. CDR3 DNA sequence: TGTGCTCTTGGGTCAACTTCCTGTGAAACCGATAAACTCATCTTT. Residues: CALGSTSCETDKLIF.

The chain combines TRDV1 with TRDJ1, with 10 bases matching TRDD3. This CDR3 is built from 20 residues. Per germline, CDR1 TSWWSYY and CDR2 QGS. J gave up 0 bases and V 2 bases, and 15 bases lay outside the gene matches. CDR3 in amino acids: CALGEASDWGIPYYTDKLIF. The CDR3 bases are TGTGCTCTTGGGGAAGCTTCCGACTGGGGGATCCCGTATTACACCGATAAACTCATCTTT.

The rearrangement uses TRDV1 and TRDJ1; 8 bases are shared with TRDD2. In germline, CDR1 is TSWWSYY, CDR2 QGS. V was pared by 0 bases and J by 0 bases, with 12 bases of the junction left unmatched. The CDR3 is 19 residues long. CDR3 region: CALGELFFLPGIDTDKLIF. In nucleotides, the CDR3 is TGTGCTCTTGGGGAACTCTTCTTCCTACCGGGGATTGACACCGATAAACTCATCTTT.

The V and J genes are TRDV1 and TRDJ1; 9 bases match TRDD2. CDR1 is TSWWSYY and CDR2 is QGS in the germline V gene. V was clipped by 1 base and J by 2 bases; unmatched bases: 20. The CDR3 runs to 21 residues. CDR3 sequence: CALGERPLPTVRGALTDKLIF. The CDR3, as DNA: TGTGCTCTTGGGGAACGTCCCCTTCCTACCGTCCGGGGGGCCCTTACCGATAAACTCATCTTT.

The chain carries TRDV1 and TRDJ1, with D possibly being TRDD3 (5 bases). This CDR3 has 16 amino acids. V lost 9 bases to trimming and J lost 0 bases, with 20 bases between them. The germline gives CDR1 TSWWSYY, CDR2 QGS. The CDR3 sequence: CALREGSGGYTDKLIF. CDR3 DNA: TGTGCTCTCCGAGAGGGCTCAGGGGGGTACACCGATAAACTCATCTTT.

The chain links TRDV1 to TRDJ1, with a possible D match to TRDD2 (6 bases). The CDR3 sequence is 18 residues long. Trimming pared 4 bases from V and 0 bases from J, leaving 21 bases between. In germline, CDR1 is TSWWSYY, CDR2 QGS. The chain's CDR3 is CALGARHLLPEYTDKLIF. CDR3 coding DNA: TGTGCTCTTGGGGCCCGCCACCTCCTACCAGAGTACACCGATAAACTCATCTTT.

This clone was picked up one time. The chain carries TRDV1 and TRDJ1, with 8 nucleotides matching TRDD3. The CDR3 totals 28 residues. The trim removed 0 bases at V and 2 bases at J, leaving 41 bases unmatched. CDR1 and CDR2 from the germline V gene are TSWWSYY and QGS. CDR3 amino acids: CALGELPSSPVLGVLRRVPSRPTDKLIF. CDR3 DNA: TGTGCTCTTGGGGAACTTCCCTCGAGCCCCGTACTGGGGGTTCTCCGCAGAGTACCTAGCCGCCCGACCGATAAACTCATCTTT.

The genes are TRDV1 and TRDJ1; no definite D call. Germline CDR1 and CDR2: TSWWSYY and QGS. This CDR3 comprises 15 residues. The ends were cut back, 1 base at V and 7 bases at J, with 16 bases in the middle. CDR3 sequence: CALGEHILREGKLIF. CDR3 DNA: TGTGCTCTTGGGGAACACATACTTCGTGAAGGTAAACTCATCTTT.